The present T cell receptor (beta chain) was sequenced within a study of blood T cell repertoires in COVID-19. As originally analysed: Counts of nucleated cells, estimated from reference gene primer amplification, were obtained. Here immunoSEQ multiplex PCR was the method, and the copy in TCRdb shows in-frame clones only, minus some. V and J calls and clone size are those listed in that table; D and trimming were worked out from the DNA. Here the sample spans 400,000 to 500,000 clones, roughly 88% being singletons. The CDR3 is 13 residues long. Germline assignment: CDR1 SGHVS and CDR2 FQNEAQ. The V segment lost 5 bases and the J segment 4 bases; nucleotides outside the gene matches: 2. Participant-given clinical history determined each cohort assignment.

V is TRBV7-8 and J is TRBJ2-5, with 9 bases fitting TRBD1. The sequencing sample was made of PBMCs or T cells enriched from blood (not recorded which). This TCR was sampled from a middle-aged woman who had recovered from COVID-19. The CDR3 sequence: CASSQQGAETQYF. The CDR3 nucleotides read TGTGCCAGCAGCCAACAGGGGGCAGAGACCCAGTACTTC. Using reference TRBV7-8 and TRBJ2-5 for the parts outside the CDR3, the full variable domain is GAGVSQSPRYKVAKRGQDVALRCDPISGHVSLFWYQQALGQGPEFLTYFQNEAQLDKSGLPSDRFFAERPEGSVSTLKIQRTQQEDSAVYLCASSQQGAETQYFGPGTRLLVL.